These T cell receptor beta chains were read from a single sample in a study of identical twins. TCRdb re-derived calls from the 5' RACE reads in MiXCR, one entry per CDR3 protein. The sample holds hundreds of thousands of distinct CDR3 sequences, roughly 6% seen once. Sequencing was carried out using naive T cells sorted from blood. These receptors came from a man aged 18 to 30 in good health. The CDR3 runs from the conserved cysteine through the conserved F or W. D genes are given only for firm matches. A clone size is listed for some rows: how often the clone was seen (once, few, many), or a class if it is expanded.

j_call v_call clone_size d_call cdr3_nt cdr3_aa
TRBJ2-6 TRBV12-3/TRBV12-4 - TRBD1 TGTGCCAGCAGTTTAGGGGGGACAGGGGACAACGTCCTGACTTTC CASSLGGTGDNVLTF
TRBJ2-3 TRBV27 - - TGTGCCAGCACATCCCTGGGGCCGAGCACAGATACGCAGTATTTT CASTSLGPSTDTQYF
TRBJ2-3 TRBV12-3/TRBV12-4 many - TGTGCCAGCAGTTTATATACGGGTGGGGCTCCAGATACGCAGTATTTT CASSLYTGGAPDTQYF
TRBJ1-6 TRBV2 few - TGTGCCAGCAAATCGACAAATAATTCACCCCTCCACTTT CASKSTNNSPLHF
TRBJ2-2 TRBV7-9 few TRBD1 TGTGCCAGCAGCTATGCCGGGACAGAAAACACCGGGGAGCTGTTTTTT CASSYAGTENTGELFF
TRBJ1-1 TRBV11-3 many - TGTGCCAGCAGCCAATCCCTAGACCTCTTTGGTACTGAAGCTTTCTTT CASSQSLDLFGTEAFF
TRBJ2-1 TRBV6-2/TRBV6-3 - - TGTGCCAGCAGTCGAACAGCTAGGCAGTTCTTC CASSRTARQFF
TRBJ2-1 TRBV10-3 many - TGTGCCATCACCCGGGGGGCGGGAGACTCCAATGAGCAGTTCTTC CAITRGAGDSNEQFF
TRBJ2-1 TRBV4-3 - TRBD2 TGCGCCAGCAGCCCGATGACTAGCGGCTCCTACAATGAGCAGTTCTTC CASSPMTSGSYNEQFF
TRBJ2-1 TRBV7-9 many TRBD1 TGTGCCAGCAGCTCTCCGGGACAGAGAGGCTATGAGCAGTTCTTC CASSSPGQRGYEQFF
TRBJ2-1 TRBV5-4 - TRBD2 TGTGCCAGCAGGGGACTAGAGAGCTCCTACAATGAGCAGTTCTTC CASRGLESSYNEQFF